This is a list of T cell receptor beta chains from one sample in a study of T cells in Graves' hyperthyroidism and ophthalmopathy. Each CDR3 protein gets one entry after TCRdb re-called the multiplex PCR reads with MiXCR. The repertoire includes about 600,000 distinct CDR3 sequences, around 15% of them detected once, and about 3.5% sits in the top ten. Sequencing input: blood. These receptors all stem from a woman aged 40 to 50 with Graves' ophthalmopathy. CDR3s include the opening cysteine and the closing phenylalanine or tryptophan. A D gene is named only where the DNA matches it firmly. Not every row has a clone size; where given, it reads once, few, many or a size class.

j_call | clone_size | v_call | d_call | cdr3_nt | cdr3_aa
TRBJ2-5 | many | TRBV20-1 | TRBD1 | TGCAGTGCTGACAGGGGGCGGGAGACCCAGTACTTC | CSADRGRETQYF
TRBJ2-5 | few | TRBV3-1 | NA | TGTGCCAGCAGCCAAGTCGGAGGAGGCTCCGGAAAGACCCAGTACTTC | CASSQVGGGSGKTQYF
TRBJ2-1 | NA | TRBV10-3 | NA | TGTGCCATCAGCCCGGCAGAAACAAGCTCCTACAATGAGCAGTTCTTC | CAISPAETSSYNEQFF
TRBJ2-5 | many | TRBV5-1 | TRBD1 | TGCGCCAGCAGCTCGGGGGACAGGAGACAAGAGACCCAGTACTTC | CASSSGDRRQETQYF
TRBJ2-7 | many | TRBV20-1 | NA | TGCAGCCCCAGTGTGCCCGATTACGAGCAGTACTTC | CSPSVPDYEQYF
TRBJ2-2 | many | TRBV30 | NA | TGTGCCTGGAGGGGACCGGGCCACCTGTTTTTT | CAWRGPGHLFF
TRBJ2-6 | many | TRBV12-3/TRBV12-4 | TRBD1 | TGTGCCAGCAGCCTCGGGACAGGCATCAGTGGGGCCAACGTCCTGACTTTC | CASSLGTGISGANVLTF
TRBJ2-3 | many | TRBV24-1 | TRBD2 | TGTGCCACCAGTGATATTAGCGGGAGAGCAGATACGCAGTATTTT | CATSDISGRADTQYF
TRBJ2-1 | many | TRBV7-6 | NA | TGTGCCAGCAGCCAAGAGGTGGAGAGATACAATGAGCAGTTCTTC | CASSQEVERYNEQFF
TRBJ2-1 | NA | TRBV7-3 | TRBD2 | TGTGCCAGCAGCACAGGGACTAGCGGGAGCGTCAATGAGCAGTTCTTC | CASSTGTSGSVNEQFF
TRBJ2-4 | many | TRBV6-1 | TRBD1 | TGTGCCAGCAGTGGACAGGGAGACATTCAGTACTTC | CASSGQGDIQYF
TRBJ1-3 | many | TRBV3-1 | NA | TGTGCCAGCACAGGACCTGGAAACACCATATATTTT | CASTGPGNTIYF
TRBJ2-3 | many | TRBV11-2 | NA | TGTGCCAGCAGCTTATGGAATCCAATAGATACGCAGTATTTT | CASSLWNPIDTQYF
TRBJ2-5 | many | TRBV6-1 | TRBD2 | TGTGCCAGCAGCTGGAGCGGGAGGGGAGGAGAGACCCAGTACTTC | CASSWSGRGGETQYF
TRBJ1-2 | many | TRBV30 | NA | TGTGCCTGGAGTCCCACATCCAGCGGCTACACCTTC | CAWSPTSSGYTF
TRBJ2-1 | many | TRBV20-1 | TRBD2 | TGCAGTGCTAGAAGGGGCGGGAGTATCTACAATGAGCAGTTCTTC | CSARRGGSIYNEQFF
TRBJ1-6 | few | TRBV18 | TRBD1 | TGTGCCAGCTCACGGACCGGGACAGGGGGTATTTCACCCCTCCACTTT | CASSRTGTGGISPLHF
TRBJ1-1 | few | TRBV6-2/TRBV6-3 | TRBD1 | TGTGCCAGCAGTCAAACGACAGGGGGTGAAGCTTTCTTT | CASSQTTGGEAFF
TRBJ2-1 | NA | TRBV6-8 | NA | TGTGCCAGCAGTTACTTACACTCCTACAATGAGCAGTTCTTC | CASSYLHSYNEQFF